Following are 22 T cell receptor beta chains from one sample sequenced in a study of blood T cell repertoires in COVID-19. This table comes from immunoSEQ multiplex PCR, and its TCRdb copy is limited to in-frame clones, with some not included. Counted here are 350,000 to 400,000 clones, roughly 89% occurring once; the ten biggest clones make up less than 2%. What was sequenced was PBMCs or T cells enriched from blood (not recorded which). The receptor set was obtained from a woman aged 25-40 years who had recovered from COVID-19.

In DNA form, the CDR3 reads TGTGCCAGCAGCCAGTTTCCGGGACAGACTAATGAAAAACTGTTTTTT. Translated: CASSQFPGQTNEKLFF. The V gene is TRBV5-6, the J gene TRBJ1-4, with 7 bases matching TRBD1. The CDR3 runs to 16 residues. J gave up 2 bases and V 4 bases, and 8 bases lay outside the gene matches. Germline V gene data show CDR1 as SGHDT and CDR2 as YYEEEE.

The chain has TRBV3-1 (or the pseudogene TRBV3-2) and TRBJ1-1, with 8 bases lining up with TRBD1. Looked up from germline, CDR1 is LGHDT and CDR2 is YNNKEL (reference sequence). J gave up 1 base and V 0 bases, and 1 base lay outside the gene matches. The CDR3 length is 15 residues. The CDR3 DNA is TGTGCCAGCAGCCAAGAGGGGACAGGGAACACTGAAGCTTTCTTT. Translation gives CASSQEGTGNTEAFF.

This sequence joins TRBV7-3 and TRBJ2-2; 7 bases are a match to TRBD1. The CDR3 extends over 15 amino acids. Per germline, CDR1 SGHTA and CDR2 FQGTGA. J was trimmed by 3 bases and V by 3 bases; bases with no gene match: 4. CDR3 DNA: TGTGCCAGCAGCTTGGGGACAGAGGACACCGGGGAGCTGTTTTTT. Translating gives CASSLGTEDTGELFF. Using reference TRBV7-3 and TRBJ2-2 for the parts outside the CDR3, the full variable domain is GAGVSQTPSNKVTEKGKYVELRCDPISGHTALYWYRQSLGQGPEFLIYFQGTGAADDSGLPNDRFFAVRPEGSVSTLKIQRTERGDSAVYLCASSLGTEDTGELFFGEGSRLTVL.

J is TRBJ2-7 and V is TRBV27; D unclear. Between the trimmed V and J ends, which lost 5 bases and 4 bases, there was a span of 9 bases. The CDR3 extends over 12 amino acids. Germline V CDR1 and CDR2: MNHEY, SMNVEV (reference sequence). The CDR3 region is CASSPFGYEQYF. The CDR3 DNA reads TGTGCCAGCAGTCCCTTCGGTTACGAGCAGTACTTC.

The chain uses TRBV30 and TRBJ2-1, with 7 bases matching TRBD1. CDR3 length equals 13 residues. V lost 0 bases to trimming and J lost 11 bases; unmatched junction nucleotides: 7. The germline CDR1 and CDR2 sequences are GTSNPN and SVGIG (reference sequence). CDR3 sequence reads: CAWSVRGRDKQFF. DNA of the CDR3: TGTGCCTGGAGTGTAAGGGGGCGAGACAAGCAGTTCTTC.

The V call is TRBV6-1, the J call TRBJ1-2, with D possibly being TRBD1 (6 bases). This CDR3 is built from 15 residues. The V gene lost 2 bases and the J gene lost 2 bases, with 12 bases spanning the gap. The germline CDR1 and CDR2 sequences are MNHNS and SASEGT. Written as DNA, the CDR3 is TGTGCCAGCAGTGAATTCAGGGGCCCCAACTATGGCTACACCTTC. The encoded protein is CASSEFRGPNYGYTF.

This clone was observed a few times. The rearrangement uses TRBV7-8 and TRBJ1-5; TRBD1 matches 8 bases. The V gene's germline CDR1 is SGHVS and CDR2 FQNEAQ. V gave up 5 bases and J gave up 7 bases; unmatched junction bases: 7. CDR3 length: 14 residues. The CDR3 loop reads CASSGQGWGQPQHF. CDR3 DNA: TGTGCCAGCAGCGGACAGGGATGGGGGCAGCCCCAGCATTTT.

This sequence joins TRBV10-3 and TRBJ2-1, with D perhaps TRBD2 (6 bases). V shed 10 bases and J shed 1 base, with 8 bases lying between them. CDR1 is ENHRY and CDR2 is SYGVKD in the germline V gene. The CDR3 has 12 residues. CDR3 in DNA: TGTGCCACGGAGGGGTCCTACAATGAGCAGTTCTTC. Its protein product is CATEGSYNEQFF.

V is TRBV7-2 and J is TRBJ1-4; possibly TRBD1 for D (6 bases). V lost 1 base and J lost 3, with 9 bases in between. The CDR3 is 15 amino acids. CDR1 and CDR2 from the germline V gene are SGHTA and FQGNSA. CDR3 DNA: TGTGCCAGCAGCTTAGTAGGGGGACCTAATGAAAAACTGTTTTTT. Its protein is CASSLVGGPNEKLFF.

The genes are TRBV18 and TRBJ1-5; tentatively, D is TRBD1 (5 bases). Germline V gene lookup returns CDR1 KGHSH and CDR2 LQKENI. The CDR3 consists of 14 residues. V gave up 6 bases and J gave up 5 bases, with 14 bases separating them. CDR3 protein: CASSDDGQYQPQHF. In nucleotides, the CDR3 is TGTGCCAGCTCCGACGACGGACAATATCAGCCCCAGCATTTT.

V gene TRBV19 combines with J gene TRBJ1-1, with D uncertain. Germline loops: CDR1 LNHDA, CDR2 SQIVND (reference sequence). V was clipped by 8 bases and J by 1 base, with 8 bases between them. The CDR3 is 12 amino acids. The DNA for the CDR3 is TGTGCCAGTCGCGAGGGGAACACTGAAGCTTTCTTT. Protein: CASREGNTEAFF.

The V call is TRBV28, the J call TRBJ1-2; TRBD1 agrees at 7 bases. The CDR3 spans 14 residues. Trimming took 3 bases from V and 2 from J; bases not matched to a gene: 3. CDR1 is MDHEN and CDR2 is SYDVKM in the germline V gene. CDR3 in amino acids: CASSLRRGNYGYTF. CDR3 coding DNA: TGTGCCAGCAGTTTGCGCAGGGGGAACTATGGCTACACCTTC.

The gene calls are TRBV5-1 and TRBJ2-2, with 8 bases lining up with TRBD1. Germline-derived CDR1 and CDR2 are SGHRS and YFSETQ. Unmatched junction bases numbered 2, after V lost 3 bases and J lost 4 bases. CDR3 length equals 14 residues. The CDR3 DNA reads TGCGCCAGCAGCTCAGGGGGCAGCACCGGGGAGCTGTTTTTT. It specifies CASSSGGSTGELFF.

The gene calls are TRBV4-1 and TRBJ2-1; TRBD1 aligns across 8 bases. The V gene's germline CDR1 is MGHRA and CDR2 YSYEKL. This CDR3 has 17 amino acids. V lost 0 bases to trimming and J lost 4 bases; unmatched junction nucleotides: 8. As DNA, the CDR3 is TGCGCCAGCAGCCAAGAAGGTGGGACAGGTCCTTACAATGAGCAGTTCTTC. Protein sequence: CASSQEGGTGPYNEQFF.

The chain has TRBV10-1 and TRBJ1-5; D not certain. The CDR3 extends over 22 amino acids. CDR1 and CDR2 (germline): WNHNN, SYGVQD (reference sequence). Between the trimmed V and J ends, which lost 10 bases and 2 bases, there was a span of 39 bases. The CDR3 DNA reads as TGCGCCACCAATCGTTACCGGGCCCAGGTAGAGGCCAGGAACGGGGGCAATCAGCCCCAGCATTTT. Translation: CATNRYRAQVEARNGGNQPQHF.

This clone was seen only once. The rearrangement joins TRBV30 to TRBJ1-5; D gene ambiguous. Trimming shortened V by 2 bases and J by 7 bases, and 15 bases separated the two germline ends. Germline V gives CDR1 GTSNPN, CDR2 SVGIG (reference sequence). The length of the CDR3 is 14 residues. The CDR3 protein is CAWSSGNGEQPQHF. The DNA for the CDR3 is TGTGCCTGGAGTTCCGGGAATGGGGAGCAGCCCCAGCATTTT.

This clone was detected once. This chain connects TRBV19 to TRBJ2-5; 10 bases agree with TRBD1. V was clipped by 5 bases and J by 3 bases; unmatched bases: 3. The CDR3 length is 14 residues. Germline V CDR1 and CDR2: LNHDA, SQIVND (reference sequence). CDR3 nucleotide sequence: TGTGCCAGTAGTCTGGGACAGGGGAAAGAGACCCAGTACTTC. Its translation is CASSLGQGKETQYF.

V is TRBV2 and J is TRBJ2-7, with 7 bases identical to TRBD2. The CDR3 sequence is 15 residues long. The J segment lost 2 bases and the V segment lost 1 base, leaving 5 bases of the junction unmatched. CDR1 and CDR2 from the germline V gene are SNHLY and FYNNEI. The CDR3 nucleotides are TGTGCCAGCAGTGAAGGGGCTAGCGGAACCTACGAGCAGTACTTC. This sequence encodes CASSEGASGTYEQYF.

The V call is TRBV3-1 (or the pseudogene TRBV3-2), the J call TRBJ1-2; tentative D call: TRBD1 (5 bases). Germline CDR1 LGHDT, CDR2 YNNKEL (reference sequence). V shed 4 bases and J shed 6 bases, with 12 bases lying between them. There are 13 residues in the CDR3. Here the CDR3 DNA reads TGTGCCAGCAGCCCCCCCAGGGTTGATGGCTACACCTTC. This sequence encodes CASSPPRVDGYTF.

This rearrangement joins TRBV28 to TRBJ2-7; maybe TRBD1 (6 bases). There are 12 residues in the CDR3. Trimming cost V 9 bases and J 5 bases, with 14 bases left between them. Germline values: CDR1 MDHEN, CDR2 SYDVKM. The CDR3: CASLGQFHEQYF. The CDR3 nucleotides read TGTGCCAGTCTAGGACAGTTCCACGAGCAGTACTTC.

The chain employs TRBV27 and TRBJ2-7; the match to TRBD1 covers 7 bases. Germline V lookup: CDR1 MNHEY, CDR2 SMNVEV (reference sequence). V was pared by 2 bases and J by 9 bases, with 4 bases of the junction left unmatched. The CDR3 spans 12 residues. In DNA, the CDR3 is TGTGCCAGCAGTTTACATCGGACAGGGCAGTACTTC. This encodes CASSLHRTGQYF.

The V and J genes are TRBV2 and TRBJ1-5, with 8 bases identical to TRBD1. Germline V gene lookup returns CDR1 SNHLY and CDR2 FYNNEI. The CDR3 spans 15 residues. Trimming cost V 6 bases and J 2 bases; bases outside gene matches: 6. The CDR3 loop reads CASRMDRAGNQPQHF. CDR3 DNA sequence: TGTGCCAGCAGGATGGACAGGGCGGGCAATCAGCCCCAGCATTTT.